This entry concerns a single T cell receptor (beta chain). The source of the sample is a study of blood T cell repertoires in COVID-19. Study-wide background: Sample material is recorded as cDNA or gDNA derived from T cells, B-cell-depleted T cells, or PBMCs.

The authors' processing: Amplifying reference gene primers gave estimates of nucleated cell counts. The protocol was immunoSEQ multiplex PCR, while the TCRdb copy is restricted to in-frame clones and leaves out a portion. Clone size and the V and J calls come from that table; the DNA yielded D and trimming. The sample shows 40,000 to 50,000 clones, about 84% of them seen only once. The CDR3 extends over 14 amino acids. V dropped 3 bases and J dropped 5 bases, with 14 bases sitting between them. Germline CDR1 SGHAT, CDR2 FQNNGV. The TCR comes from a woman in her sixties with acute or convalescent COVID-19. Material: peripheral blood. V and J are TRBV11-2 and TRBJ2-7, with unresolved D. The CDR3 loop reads CASSLAQTSDEQYF. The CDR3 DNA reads TGTGCCAGCAGCTTGGCCCAAACGAGCGACGAGCAGTACTTC. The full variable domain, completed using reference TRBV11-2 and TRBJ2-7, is EAGVAQSPRYKIIEKRQSVAFWCNPISGHATLYWYQQILGQGPKLLIQFQNNGVVDDSQLPKDRFSAERLKGVDSTLKIQPAKLEDSAVYLCASSLAQTSDEQYFGPGTRLTVT.